This T cell receptor beta chain was captured by sequencing in a study of cytomegalovirus exposure and HLA in healthy donors. The PCR ran on 60 Vbeta and 13 Jbeta primers. Sequencing was performed with immunoSEQ multiplex PCR; in TCRdb, only in-frame clones are kept and a portion is missing. The repertoire has 100,000 or so clones, roughly 80% of them found once; the top ten carry about 3.4%. With respect to this clone: Its antigen is not known.

Study-wide findings and caveats: Equally common other TCR beta chains were less clonally expanded than HLA-associated ones, a later analysis found. Solely CMV serostatus was available to characterize immune exposure.

The sequence derives from a man aged 25 to 40 in good health and CMV-seropositive. Specimen: PBMCs.

The CDR3 DNA reads TGTGCCAGCAGTCCAGGGACTAGCGGCAATGAGCAGTTCTTC. Translating gives CASSPGTSGNEQFF. The chain uses TRBV28 and TRBJ2-1; 11 bases align to TRBD2. CDR1 is MDHEN, CDR2 SYDVKM, per germline. The junction had 3 bases not matched to a gene; V was cut back by 5 bases and J by 6 bases. The CDR3 loop spans 14 amino acids.